This TCR beta chain was obtained from a study of blood T cell repertoires in COVID-19. The CDR3 has 15 amino acids. The germline V and J ends were trimmed by 1 base and 3 bases, with 10 bases remaining between them. CDR1 is LGHNA and CDR2 is YSLEER in the germline V gene. The table came from immunoSEQ multiplex PCR; TCRdb's copy has only in-frame clones and leaves some out. The sample lists 60,000 to 70,000 clones, 88% seen once, with about 40% in the top ten. A single count supports this clone. Patients at the Seattle site were enrolled during active infection and followed longitudinally. Sequenced: peripheral blood. V gene TRBV4-3 combines with J gene TRBJ1-3, with D uncertain. The source is a woman in her sixties with COVID-19, enrolled during active disease. The CDR3 reads CASSQGLGSGNTIYF. Here the CDR3 DNA reads TGCGCCAGCAGCCAAGGGCTAGGGAGTGGAAACACCATATATTTT.